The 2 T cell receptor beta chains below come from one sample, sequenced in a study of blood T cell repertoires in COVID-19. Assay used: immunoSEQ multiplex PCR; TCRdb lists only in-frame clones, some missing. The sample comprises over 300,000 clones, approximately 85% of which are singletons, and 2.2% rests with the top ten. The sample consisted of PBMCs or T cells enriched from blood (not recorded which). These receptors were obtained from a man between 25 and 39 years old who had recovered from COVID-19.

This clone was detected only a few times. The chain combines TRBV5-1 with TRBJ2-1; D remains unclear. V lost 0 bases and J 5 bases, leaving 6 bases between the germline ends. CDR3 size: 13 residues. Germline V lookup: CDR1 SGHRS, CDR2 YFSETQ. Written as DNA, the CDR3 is TGCGCCAGCAGCTTGGTTTCTGACAATGAGCAGTTCTTC. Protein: CASSLVSDNEQFF.

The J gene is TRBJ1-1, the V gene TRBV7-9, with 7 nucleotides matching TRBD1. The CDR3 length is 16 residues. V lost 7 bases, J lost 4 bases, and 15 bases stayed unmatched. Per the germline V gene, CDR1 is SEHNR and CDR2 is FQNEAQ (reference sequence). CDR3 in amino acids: CASTSTETGWATEAFF. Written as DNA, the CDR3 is TGTGCCAGCACCTCAACAGAGACAGGGTGGGCCACTGAAGCTTTCTTT.